The 18 T cell receptor beta chains listed next were all sequenced from one sample in a study of blood T cells in healthy people across ages. Then a second PCR, running roughly 7 to 11 cycles, was carried out with a sample-barcoded 5' primer and a J-beta primer mix. From the 5' RACE reads, TCRdb called clonotypes with MiXCR, one entry per CDR3 protein. The sample yields 850,000 or so distinct CDR3 sequences, 29% seen once. The material sequenced was blood. The receptors derive from a woman at least 80 years old in good health.

This clonotype was observed at least ten times. The chain uses TRBV20-1 and TRBJ1-4; TRBD1 might be the D (5 bases). Germline loops: CDR1 DFQATT, CDR2 SNEGSKA (reference sequence). V was pared by 0 bases and J by 8 bases, with 10 bases between. This CDR3 has 13 residues. The CDR3 loop is CSARDQGREKLFF. CDR3 nucleotides: TGCAGTGCTAGAGATCAGGGTCGAGAAAAACTGTTTTTT.

With respect to this clonotype: Germline is not matched at one junction end, which may reflect a read error. V usage is TRBV12-3 or TRBV12-4 and J usage is TRBJ1-2; 7 bases map to TRBD1. The CDR3 runs 15 residues. The CDR3 region has the DNA TGTGCAAGCAGTCCCGAGGGACAGTCTCCCGGAGACTACACCTTC. This translates into CASSPEGQSPGDYTF.

This clonotype occurred many times. The V and J genes are TRBV5-1 and TRBJ2-1; 7 nucleotides match TRBD2. CDR1 and CDR2 from the germline V gene are SGHRS and YFSETQ. The V gene end was trimmed by 4 bases and the J gene end by 8 bases; junction bases not matched to a gene: 6. This CDR3 comprises 13 residues. CDR3 in DNA: TGCGCCAGCAGCACGAGCGGGGAATATGAGCAGTTCTTC. Amino acid sequence: CASSTSGEYEQFF.

This clonotype was detected a few times. The genes are TRBV20-1 and TRBJ2-3; 10 bases align to TRBD1. V lost 0 bases and J lost 4; bases outside the gene matches: 7. This CDR3 is built from 16 residues. CDR1 is DFQATT, CDR2 SNEGSKA, per germline (reference sequence). The CDR3 here is CSAREGGTGVADTQYF. Here the CDR3 DNA reads TGCAGTGCTAGAGAAGGGGGGACAGGGGTAGCAGATACGCAGTATTTT.

This chain uses TRBV20-1 with TRBJ2-7; 8 nucleotides line up with TRBD2. With V trimmed by 5 bases and J by 5 bases, 11 bases remained unmatched. The CDR3 consists of 14 residues. Germline V gene sequence: CDR1 DFQATT, CDR2 SNEGSKA (reference sequence). The CDR3 loop reads CSAQGEREWDEQYF. For the CDR3, the DNA is TGCAGTGCTCAGGGAGAGCGGGAGTGGGACGAGCAGTACTTC.

This clonotype was counted a few times. The chain carries TRBV12-3 or TRBV12-4 and TRBJ2-2; 9 bases line up with TRBD1. The CDR3 is made up of 17 amino acids. With V trimmed by 5 bases and J by 1 base, 8 bases remained unmatched. CDR3 region: CASSRDRVELNTGELFF. The CDR3 DNA sequence: TGTGCCAGCAGTAGGGACAGGGTGGAACTGAACACCGGGGAGCTGTTTTTT.

This clonotype has just a few counts. This chain connects TRBV4-1 to TRBJ2-4, with TRBD2 matching over 7 bases. The J call could be wrong; TRBJ2-5 is a better fit for the DNA end. The CDR3 covers 17 residues. The germline V gene encodes CDR1 MGHRA and CDR2 YSYEKL. This chain's CDR3 is CASSRSAGESGEETQYF. The CDR3, as DNA: TGCGCCAGCAGCCGCTCGGCGGGAGAATCGGGTGAGGAGACCCAGTACTTC.

This clonotype was observed many times. The chain recombines TRBV20-1 with TRBJ2-3; the D call may be TRBD1 or TRBD2 (6 bases each). Germline V gene sequence: CDR1 DFQATT, CDR2 SNEGSKA (reference sequence). Between the trimmed V and J ends, which lost 3 bases and 4 bases, there was a span of 14 bases. The CDR3 loop spans 14 amino acids. This CDR3 reads CSARGGLLSDTQYF. The CDR3 nucleotides are TGCAGTGCTAGGGGGGGCCTTCTCTCAGATACGCAGTATTTT.

This clonotype was seen ten or more times. The chain employs TRBV7-9 and TRBJ1-1; D gene unclear. The germline V gene has CDR1 SEHNR and CDR2 FQNEAQ (reference sequence). Trimming removed 5 bases from V and 2 bases from J, with 9 bases in between. This CDR3 has 13 amino acids. CDR3 loop: CASSGRINTEAFF. As DNA, the CDR3 is TGTGCCAGCAGCGGGCGGATTAACACTGAAGCTTTCTTT.

A few counts support this clonotype. The V gene is TRBV3-1, the J gene TRBJ1-6; tentatively, D is TRBD1 (6 bases). V was trimmed by 4 bases and J by 7 bases, leaving 14 bases between them. CDR3 size: 15 residues. CDR1 is LGHDT, CDR2 YNNKEL, per germline (reference sequence). DNA for the CDR3: TGTGCCAGCAGCCTATGGACAGTTGAAAATTCACCCCTCCACTTT. Amino acids: CASSLWTVENSPLHF. Drawing the rest from reference TRBV3-1 and TRBJ1-6, the complete variable domain is DTAVSQTPKYLVTQMGNDKSIKCEQNLGHDTMYWYKQDSKKFLKIMFSYNNKELIINETVPNRFSPKSPDKAHLNLHINSLELGDSAVYFCASSLWTVENSPLHFGNGTRLTVT.

The genes are TRBV20-1 and TRBJ2-7, with 8 bases aligning to TRBD1. There are 14 residues in the CDR3. V dropped 1 base and J dropped 3; count of bases not matched to a gene: 5. Germline CDR1 DFQATT, CDR2 SNEGSKA (reference sequence). CDR3 loop: CSARGVDRGYEQYF. CDR3 nucleotide sequence: TGCAGTGCTAGAGGAGTCGACAGGGGCTACGAGCAGTACTTC.

This clonotype was seen many times. The chain combines TRBV11-2 with TRBJ2-7, with TRBD2 as a possible D gene (6 bases). This CDR3 is 13 amino acids long. Germline CDR1 SGHAT, CDR2 FQNNGV. The V end lost 5 bases, the J end lost 7 bases, and 15 bases lay between the germline ends. DNA for the CDR3: TGTGCCAGCAGCGCCGGCGGAGGGTTGGAGCAGTACTTC. Translating gives CASSAGGGLEQYF.

This clonotype was recorded a few times. The chain has TRBV5-5 and TRBJ2-1; D may correspond to TRBD1 or TRBD2 (6 bases each). The CDR3 length is 16 residues. Germline V CDR1 and CDR2: SGHKS, YYEKEE (reference sequence). V was trimmed by 4 bases and J by 7 bases, leaving 21 bases between them. CDR3 sequence reads: CASSPRGRGGTNEQFF. The CDR3 nucleotides read TGTGCCAGCAGCCCCCGGGGGCGGGGAGGAACGAATGAGCAGTTCTTC.

This clonotype was detected once. Because the CDR3 is missing its conserved closing phenylalanine or tryptophan, this is likely a read error. The chain recombines TRBV19 with TRBJ1-2, with unresolved D. CDR1 LNHDA and CDR2 SQIVND come from the germline V gene (reference sequence). V lost 7 bases to trimming and J lost 3 bases, with 9 bases between them. This CDR3 has 12 amino acids. DNA for the CDR3: TGTGCCAGTACTACTGGAGACTATGGCTACACCGTC. It is translated as CASTTGDYGYTV.

Note on this clonotype: Mismatch with germline at one junction end may stem from a read error. This chain uses TRBV20-1 with TRBJ1-6; the match to TRBD1 covers 11 bases. Germline CDR1 DFQATT, CDR2 SNEGSKA (reference sequence). The length of the CDR3 is 16 residues. CDR3 protein: CSARDGQGAYNSPRHF. CDR3 coding DNA: TGCAGTGCTAGAGACGGACAGGGGGCATATAATTCACCCCGCCACTTT.

This clonotype was recorded many times. For the CDR3, the DNA is TGTGCCAGCAGTTTAGGGATCAATGAGCAGTTCTTC. Translation: CASSLGINEQFF. V and J are TRBV12-3 or TRBV12-4 and TRBJ2-1; D is unresolved. The V end lost 1 base, the J end lost 6 bases, and 4 bases lay between the germline ends. The CDR3 spans 12 residues.

The chain carries TRBV6-2 or TRBV6-3 and TRBJ2-1; 11 positions agree with TRBD2. CDR1 and CDR2 (germline): MNHEY, SVGEGT. The CDR3 spans 21 residues. V shed 6 bases and J 10 bases; nucleotides not matched to a gene: 29. The CDR3 loop reads CASRSILYSGTSGHLSYEQFF. CDR3 nucleotides: TGTGCCAGCAGATCTATTCTGTATTCCGGGACTAGCGGCCACCTTTCCTACGAGCAGTTCTTC.

On this clonotype: A much larger clone sits a single nucleotide away, making a read error possible. The chain couples TRBV2 to TRBJ2-5; no definite D call. The V and J ends lost 0 bases and 5 bases respectively, with 7 bases between them. Germline CDR1 SNHLY, CDR2 FYNNEI. The CDR3 covers 13 residues. This chain's CDR3 is CASSEATCETQYF. The DNA for the CDR3 is TGTGCCAGCAGTGAAGCGACCTGCGAGACCCAGTACTTC.